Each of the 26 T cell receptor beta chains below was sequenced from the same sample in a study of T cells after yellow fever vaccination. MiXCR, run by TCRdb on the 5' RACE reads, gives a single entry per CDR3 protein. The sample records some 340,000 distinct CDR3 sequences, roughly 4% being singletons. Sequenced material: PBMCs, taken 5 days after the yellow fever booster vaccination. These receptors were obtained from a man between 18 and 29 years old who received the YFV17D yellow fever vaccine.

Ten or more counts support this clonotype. The chain's CDR3 is CASRSRRDTEAFF. CDR3 nucleotides: TGCGCCAGCAGAAGCAGGAGGGACACTGAAGCTTTCTTT. V and J are TRBV5-1 and TRBJ1-1; D not resolved. The CDR3 consists of 13 residues. The ends were cut back, 5 bases at V and 3 bases at J, with 11 bases in the middle. CDR1 and CDR2 (germline): SGHRS, YFSETQ.

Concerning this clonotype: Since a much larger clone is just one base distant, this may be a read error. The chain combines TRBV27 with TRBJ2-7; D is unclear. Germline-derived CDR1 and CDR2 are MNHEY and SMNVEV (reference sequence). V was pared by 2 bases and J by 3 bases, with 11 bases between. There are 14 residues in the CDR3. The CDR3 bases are TGTGCCAGCAGTTTAAGACGGTCCTACTACGAGCAGTACTTC. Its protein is CASSLRRSYYEQYF.

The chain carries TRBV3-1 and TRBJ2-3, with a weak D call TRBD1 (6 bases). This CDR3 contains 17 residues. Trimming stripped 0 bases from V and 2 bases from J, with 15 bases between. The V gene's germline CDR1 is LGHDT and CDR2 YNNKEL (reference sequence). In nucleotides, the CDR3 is TGTGCCAGCAGCCAAGATTGGGGGCCTGGACTCACAGATACGCAGTATTTT. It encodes CASSQDWGPGLTDTQYF.

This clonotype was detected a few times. The chain's CDR3 is CASSHAGTSGGYGYTF. CDR3 bases: TGCGCCAGCAGCCATGCCGGGACCTCAGGGGGCTATGGCTACACCTTC. This chain links TRBV4-3 with TRBJ1-2, with 7 bases fitting TRBD1. The CDR3 is made up of 16 amino acids. Germline lookup yields CDR1 LGHNA and CDR2 YSLEER. The V gene end was trimmed by 3 bases and the J gene end by 4 bases; junction bases not matched to a gene: 11.

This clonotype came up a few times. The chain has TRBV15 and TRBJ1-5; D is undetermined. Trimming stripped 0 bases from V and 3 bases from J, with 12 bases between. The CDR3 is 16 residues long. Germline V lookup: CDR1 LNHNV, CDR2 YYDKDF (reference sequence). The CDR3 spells CATSRDMHRDNQPQHF. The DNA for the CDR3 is TGTGCCACCAGCAGAGATATGCATAGGGACAATCAGCCCCAGCATTTT.

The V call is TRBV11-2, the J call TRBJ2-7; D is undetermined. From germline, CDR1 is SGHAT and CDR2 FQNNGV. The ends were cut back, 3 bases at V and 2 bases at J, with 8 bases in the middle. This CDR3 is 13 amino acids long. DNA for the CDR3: TGTGCCAGCAGCTTCGGCGTACCCTACGAGCAGTACGTC. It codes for CASSFGVPYEQYV.

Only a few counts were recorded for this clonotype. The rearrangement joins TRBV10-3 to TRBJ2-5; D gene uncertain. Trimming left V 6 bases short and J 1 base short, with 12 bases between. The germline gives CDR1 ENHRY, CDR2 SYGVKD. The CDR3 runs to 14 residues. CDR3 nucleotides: TGTGCCATCAGCCCGGGCCCTACCCAAGAGACCCAGTACTTC. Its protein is CAISPGPTQETQYF.

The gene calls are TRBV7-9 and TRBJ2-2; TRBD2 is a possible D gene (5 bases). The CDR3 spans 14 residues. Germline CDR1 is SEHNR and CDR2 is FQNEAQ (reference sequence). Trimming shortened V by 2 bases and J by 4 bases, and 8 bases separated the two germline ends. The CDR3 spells CASSLFGITGELFF. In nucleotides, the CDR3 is TGTGCCAGCAGCTTATTCGGGATCACCGGGGAGCTGTTTTTT.

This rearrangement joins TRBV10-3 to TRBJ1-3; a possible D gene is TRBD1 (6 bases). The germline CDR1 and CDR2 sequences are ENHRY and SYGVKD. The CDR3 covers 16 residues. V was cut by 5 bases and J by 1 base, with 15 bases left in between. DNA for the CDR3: TGTGCCATCAGTTACGCGGGGGGCAAGTCTGGAAACACCATATATTTT. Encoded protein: CAISYAGGKSGNTIYF.

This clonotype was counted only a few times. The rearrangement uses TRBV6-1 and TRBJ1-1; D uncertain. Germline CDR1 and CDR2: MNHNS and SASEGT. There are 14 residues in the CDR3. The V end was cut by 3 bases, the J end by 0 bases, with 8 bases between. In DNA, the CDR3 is TGTGCCAGCAGTGAGCAGCCTCTGAACACTGAAGCTTTCTTT. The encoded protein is CASSEQPLNTEAFF.

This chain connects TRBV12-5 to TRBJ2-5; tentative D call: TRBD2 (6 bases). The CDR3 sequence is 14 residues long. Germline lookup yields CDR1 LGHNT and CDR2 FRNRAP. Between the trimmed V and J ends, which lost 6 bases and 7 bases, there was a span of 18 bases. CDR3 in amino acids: CASGTAGTPGTQYF. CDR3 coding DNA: TGTGCTAGTGGAACCGCTGGGACTCCCGGGACCCAGTACTTC.

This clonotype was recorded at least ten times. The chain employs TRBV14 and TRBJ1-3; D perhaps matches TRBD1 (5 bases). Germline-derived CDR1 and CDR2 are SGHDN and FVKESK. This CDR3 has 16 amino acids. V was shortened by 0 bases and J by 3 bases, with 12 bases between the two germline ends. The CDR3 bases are TGTGCCAGCAGCCAAGACCCAGGGAGGATTGGAAACACCATATATTTT. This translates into CASSQDPGRIGNTIYF.

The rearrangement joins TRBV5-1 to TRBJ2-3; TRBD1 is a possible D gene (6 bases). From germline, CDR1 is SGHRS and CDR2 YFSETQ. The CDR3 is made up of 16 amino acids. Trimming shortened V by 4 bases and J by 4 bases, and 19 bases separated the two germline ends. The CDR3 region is CASSPPRGGGPDTQYF. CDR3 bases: TGCGCCAGCAGCCCCCCCAGGGGCGGCGGACCAGATACGCAGTATTTT.

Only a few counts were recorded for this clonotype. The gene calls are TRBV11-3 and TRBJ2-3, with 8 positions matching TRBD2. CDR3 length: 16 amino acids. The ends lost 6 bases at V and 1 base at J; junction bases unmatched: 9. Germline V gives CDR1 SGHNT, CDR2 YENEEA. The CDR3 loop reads CASSPGGSGGTDTQYF. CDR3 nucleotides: TGTGCCAGCAGTCCCGGGGGTAGCGGGGGCACAGATACGCAGTATTTT.

The CDR3 sequence: CASSTGGRSTQHF. The CDR3 coding sequence is TGTGCCAGCAGTACAGGGGGCCGATCAACCCAGCATTTT. The chain joins TRBV6-5 to TRBJ1-5, with TRBD1 matching 9 bases. CDR1 and CDR2 from the germline V gene are MNHEY and SVGAGI. Unmatched junction bases numbered 7, after V lost 5 bases and J lost 11 bases. This CDR3 comprises 13 residues.

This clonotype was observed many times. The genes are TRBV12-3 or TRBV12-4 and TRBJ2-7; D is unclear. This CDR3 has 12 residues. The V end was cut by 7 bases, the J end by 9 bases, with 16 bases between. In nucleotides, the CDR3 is TGTGCCAGCACCTACGGCGTGGTAGGGCAGTACTTC. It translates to CASTYGVVGQYF.

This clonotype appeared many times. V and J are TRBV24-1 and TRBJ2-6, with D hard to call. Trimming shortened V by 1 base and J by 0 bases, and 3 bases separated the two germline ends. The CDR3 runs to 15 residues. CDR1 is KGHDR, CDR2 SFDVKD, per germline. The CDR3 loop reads CATSDFSSGANVLTF. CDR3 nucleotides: TGTGCCACCAGTGATTTCAGCTCTGGGGCCAACGTCCTGACTTTC.

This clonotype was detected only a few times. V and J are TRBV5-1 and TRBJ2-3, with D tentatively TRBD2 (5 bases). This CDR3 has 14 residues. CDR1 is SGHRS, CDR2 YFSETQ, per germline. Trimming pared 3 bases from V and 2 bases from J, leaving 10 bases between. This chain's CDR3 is CASSSGVFTDTQYF. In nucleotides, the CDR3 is TGCGCCAGCAGCTCCGGGGTTTTCACAGATACGCAGTATTTT.

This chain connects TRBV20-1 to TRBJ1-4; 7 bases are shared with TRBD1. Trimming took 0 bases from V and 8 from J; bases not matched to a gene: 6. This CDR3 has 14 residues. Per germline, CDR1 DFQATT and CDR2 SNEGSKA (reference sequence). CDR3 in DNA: TGCAGTGCTAGAGATCTACAGGGGAGCGAAAAACTGTTTTTT. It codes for CSARDLQGSEKLFF.

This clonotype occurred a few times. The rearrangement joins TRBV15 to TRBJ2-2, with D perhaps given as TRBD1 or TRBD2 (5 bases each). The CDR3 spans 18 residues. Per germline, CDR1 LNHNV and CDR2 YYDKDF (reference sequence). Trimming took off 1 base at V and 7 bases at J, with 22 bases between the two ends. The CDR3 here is CATSRGPLGVVGIGELFF. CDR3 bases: TGTGCCACCAGCAGAGGACCTTTGGGGGTAGTCGGGATCGGGGAGCTGTTTTTT.

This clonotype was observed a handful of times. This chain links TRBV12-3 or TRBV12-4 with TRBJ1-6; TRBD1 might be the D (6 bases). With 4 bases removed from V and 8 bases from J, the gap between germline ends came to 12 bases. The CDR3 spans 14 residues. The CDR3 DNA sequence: TGTGCCAGCAGTTCATGGGGGGCTGATTCACCCCTCCACTTT. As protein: CASSSWGADSPLHF.

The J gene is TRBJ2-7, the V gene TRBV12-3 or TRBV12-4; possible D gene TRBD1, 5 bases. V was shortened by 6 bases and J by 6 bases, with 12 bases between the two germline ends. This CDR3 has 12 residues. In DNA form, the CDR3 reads TGTGCCAGCAGCCTCGACAGCTTCGAGCAGTACTTC. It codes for CASSLDSFEQYF.

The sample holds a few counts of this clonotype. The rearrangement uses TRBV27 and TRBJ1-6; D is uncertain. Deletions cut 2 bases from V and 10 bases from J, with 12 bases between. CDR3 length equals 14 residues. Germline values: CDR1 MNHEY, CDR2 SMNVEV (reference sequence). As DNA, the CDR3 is TGTGCCAGCAGTTTACCGGGATCATGGTCACCCCTCCACTTT. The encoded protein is CASSLPGSWSPLHF.

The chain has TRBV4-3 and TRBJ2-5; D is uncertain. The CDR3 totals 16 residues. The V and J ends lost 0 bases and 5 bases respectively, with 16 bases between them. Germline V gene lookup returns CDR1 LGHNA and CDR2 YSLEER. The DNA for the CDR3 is TGCGCCAGCAGCCAAGATTTCCCCCAAAAACGGGAGACCCAGTACTTC. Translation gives CASSQDFPQKRETQYF.

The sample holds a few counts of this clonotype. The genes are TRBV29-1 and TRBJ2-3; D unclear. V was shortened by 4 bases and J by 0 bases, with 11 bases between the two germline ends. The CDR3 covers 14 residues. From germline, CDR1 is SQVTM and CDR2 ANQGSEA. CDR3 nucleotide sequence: TGCAGCGTTGCCACTCAAACTAGCACAGATACGCAGTATTTT. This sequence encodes CSVATQTSTDTQYF.

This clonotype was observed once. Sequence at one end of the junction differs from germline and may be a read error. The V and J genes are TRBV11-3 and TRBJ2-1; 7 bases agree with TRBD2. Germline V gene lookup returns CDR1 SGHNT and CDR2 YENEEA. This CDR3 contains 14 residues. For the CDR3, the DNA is TGTGCCAGCAGCCCCGGGGGACTAAGCTATGATCAGTTCTTC. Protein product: CASSPGGLSYDQFF.